The 4 T cell receptor beta chains given below trace back to one sample, sequenced in a study of blood T cell repertoires in COVID-19. The method was immunoSEQ multiplex PCR; TCRdb's version includes in-frame clones alone and lacks a portion of them. The sample includes some 190,000 clones, less than 90% of them seen just once. The sample comprised peripheral blood. Receptors originate from a human donor in a cohort sampled during active COVID-19.

The chain employs TRBV10-3 and TRBJ1-4; D perhaps matches TRBD1 (5 bases). Trimming took 11 bases from V and 0 from J, leaving 13 bases between them. The CDR3 runs to 14 residues. Germline CDR1 reads ENHRY; CDR2 reads SYGVKD. The CDR3 reads CACQGGATNEKLFF. In DNA form, the CDR3 reads TGTGCCTGTCAGGGTGGGGCAACTAATGAAAAACTGTTTTTT.

The chain couples TRBV5-1 to TRBJ2-7; D is ambiguous. CDR3 length: 14 amino acids. CDR1 and CDR2 from the germline V gene are SGHRS and YFSETQ. The V end lost 0 bases, the J end lost 3 bases, and 10 bases lay between the germline ends. CDR3 sequence: CASSLGSSFYEQYF. CDR3 bases: TGCGCCAGCAGCTTGGGTAGTTCGTTCTACGAGCAGTACTTC.

CDR3 amino acids: CASSIGFREQFF. DNA of the CDR3: TGTGCCAGTAGTATCGGGTTCCGTGAGCAGTTCTTC. The chain recombines TRBV19 with TRBJ2-1; D is unclear. Trimming shortened V by 3 bases and J by 9 bases, and 9 bases separated the two germline ends. The CDR3 spans 12 residues. Germline CDR1 is LNHDA and CDR2 is SQIVND (reference sequence). Looking up the rest from reference TRBV19 and TRBJ2-1 gives the full variable domain: DGGITQSPKYLFRKEGQNVTLSCEQNLNHDAMYWYRQDPGQGLRLIYYSQIVNDFQKGDIAEGYSVSREKKESFPLTVTSAQKNPTAFYLCASSIGFREQFFGPGTRLTVL.

This clone has just a few counts. The chain recombines TRBV29-1 with TRBJ1-5; D is possibly TRBD1 (5 bases). Per germline, CDR1 SQVTM and CDR2 ANQGSEA. This CDR3 is 13 amino acids long. V was clipped by 4 bases and J by 3 bases, with 10 bases between them. The CDR3 DNA is TGCAGCGTTGCTCTAGGGGTCAATCAGCCCCAGCATTTT. Translated: CSVALGVNQPQHF. Full variable domain (outside the CDR3, taken from reference TRBV29-1 and TRBJ1-5): SAVISQKPSRDICQRGTSLTIQCQVDSQVTMMFWYRQQPGQSLTLIATANQGSEATYESGFVIDKFPISRPNLTFSTLTVSNMSPEDSSIYLCSVALGVNQPQHFGDGTRLSIL.